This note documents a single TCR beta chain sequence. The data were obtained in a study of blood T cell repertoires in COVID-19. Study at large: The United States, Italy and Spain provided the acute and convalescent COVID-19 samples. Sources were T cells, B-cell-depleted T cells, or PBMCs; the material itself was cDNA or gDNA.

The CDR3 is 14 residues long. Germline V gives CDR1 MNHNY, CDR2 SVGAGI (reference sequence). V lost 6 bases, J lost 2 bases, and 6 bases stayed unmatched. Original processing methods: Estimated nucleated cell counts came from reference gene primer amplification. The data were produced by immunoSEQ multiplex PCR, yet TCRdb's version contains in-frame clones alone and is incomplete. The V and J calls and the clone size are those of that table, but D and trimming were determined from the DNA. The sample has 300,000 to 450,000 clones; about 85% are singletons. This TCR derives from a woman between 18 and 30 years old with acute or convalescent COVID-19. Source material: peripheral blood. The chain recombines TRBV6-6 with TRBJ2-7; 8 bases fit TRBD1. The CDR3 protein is CASSRGQGTYEQYF. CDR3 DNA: TGTGCCAGCAGCCGAGGACAGGGTACCTACGAGCAGTACTTC.